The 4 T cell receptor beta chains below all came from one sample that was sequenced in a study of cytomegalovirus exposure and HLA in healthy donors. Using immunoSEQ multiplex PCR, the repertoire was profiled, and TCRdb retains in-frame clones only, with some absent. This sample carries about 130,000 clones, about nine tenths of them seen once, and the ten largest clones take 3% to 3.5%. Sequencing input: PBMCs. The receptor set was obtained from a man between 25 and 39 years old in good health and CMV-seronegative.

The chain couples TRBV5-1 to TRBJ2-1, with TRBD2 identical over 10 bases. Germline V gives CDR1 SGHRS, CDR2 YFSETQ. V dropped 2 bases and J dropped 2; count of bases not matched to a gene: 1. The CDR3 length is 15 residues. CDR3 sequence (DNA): TGCGCCAGCAGCTTTAGCGGGGGGACCTACAATGAGCAGTTCTTC. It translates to CASSFSGGTYNEQFF.

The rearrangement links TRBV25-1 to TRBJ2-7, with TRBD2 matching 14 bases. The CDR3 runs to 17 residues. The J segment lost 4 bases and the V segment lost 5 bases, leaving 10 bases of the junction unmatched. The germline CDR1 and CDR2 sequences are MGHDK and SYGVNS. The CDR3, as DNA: TGTGCCAGCAGTTTAATCTCGACTAGCGGGGGGGGGTACGAGCAGTACTTC. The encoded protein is CASSLISTSGGGYEQYF.

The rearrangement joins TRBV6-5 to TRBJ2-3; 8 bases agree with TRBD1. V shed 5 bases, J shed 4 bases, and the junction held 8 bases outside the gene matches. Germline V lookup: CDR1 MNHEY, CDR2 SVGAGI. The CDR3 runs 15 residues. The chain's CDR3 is CASSPRGPAPDTQYF. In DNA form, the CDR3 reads TGTGCCAGCAGTCCCAGGGGGCCAGCGCCAGATACGCAGTATTTT.

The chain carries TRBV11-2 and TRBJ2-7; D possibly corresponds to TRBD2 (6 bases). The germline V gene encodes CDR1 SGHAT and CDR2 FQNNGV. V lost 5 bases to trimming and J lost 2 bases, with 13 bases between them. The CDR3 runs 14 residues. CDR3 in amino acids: CASSPAGSPYEQYF. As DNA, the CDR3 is TGTGCCAGCAGCCCGGCGGGGTCCCCCTACGAGCAGTACTTC.